Sequencing of this T cell receptor (beta chain) was carried out in a study of T cell responses to AZD1222 COVID-19 vaccine. Sequencing was performed with immunoSEQ multiplex PCR; in TCRdb, only in-frame clones are kept and a portion is missing. Among about 140,000 clones, roughly 92% were seen once, and the ten largest hold roughly 4%. Study-level results: Breadth and depth of Spike-specific TCRs rose after two AZD1222 doses. Donors were largely white British and mainly female; clonal diversity was possibly underestimated.

On this clone: Its antigen is as yet unknown.

With 8 bases removed from V and 6 bases from J, the gap between germline ends came to 28 bases. This CDR3 region has 18 residues. The germline CDR1 and CDR2 sequences are KGHSH and LQKENI. This clonotype was obtained from an adult who received the AZD1222 COVID-19 vaccine. This chain connects TRBV18 to TRBJ2-2; D gene ambiguous. The starting material was peripheral blood, obtained 28 days after the second AZD1222 dose. In DNA form, the CDR3 reads TGTGCCAGCGCCTCCCCCACTGCACCCCTGGGTGACTCCGGGGAGCTGTTTTTT. It is translated as CASASPTAPLGDSGELFF.